A selection of T cell receptor beta chains follows, all from one sample in a study of spatial heterogeneity in lung cancer. One entry per CDR3 protein, called by TCRdb with MiXCR from the 5' RACE reads. The data contain about 22,000 distinct CDR3 sequences, around 5.3% of them seen just once; the ten biggest clones take up about 35%. Sequenced material: PBMCs, taken at surgery. Receptor source: a male donor with early-stage non-small cell lung cancer. Each CDR3 is given with its conserved first and last residue. A D gene is named only where the DNA matches it firmly. The listing skips clone size in some rows; elsewhere it reads once, few, many or a size class.

CDR3nt | CDR3aa | j_gene | abundance | d_gene | v_gene
TGTGCCAGCAGCCCCGGGGGCACCAACTATGGCTACACCTTC | CASSPGGTNYGYTF | TRBJ1-2 | - | - | TRBV5-4
TGTGCCAGCAGTCCCGCGGGGGTGAACACCGGGGAGCTGTTTTTT | CASSPAGVNTGELFF | TRBJ2-2 | many | TRBD2 | TRBV28
TGCAGAGGAACTAGCGGGGGCAACTACGAGCAGTACTTC | CRGTSGGNYEQYF | TRBJ2-7 | many | TRBD2 | TRBV20-1
TGCGCCAGCAGCTTGGAACAGCCAGGCTCCAATTCACCCCTCCACTTT | CASSLEQPGSNSPLHF | TRBJ1-6 | many | - | TRBV5-1
TGTGCCAGCAGCTACCCGGTGACAGGGTACAATGAGCAGTTCTTC | CASSYPVTGYNEQFF | TRBJ2-1 | many | TRBD1 | TRBV7-2
TGTGCCAGCAGTACGAGGGAGACCCAGTACTTC | CASSTRETQYF | TRBJ2-5 | many | - | TRBV28
TGTGCCAGCAGTTATCTCCCTGGAGGTGGGCCTGAAAAACTGTTTTTT | CASSYLPGGGPEKLFF | TRBJ1-4 | many | - | TRBV2
TGTGCCAGTAGTATAGTCCTCCCGGGACAGCGGGAGACCCAGTACTTC | CASSIVLPGQRETQYF | TRBJ2-5 | many | TRBD1 | TRBV19
TGTGCCAGTAGGGAGACTAGCGGGAGTATATCCTACAATGAGCAGTTCTTC | CASRETSGSISYNEQFF | TRBJ2-1 | many | TRBD2 | TRBV19
TGTGCCAGCAGCTTTGGGGAGACGAGTGAGCAGTTCTTC | CASSFGETSEQFF | TRBJ2-1 | many | - | TRBV7-9
TGTGCCAGCAGCCACTTTGGAAAAGAGCAGTACTTC | CASSHFGKEQYF | TRBJ2-7 | many | - | TRBV7-2
TGTGCCAGCAGTTTTTCGGGACAGGTACCCCGGCAGCAGTACTTC | CASSFSGQVPRQQYF | TRBJ2-7 | many | TRBD1 | TRBV6-6
TGCAGCGTCTCGCCGGGACAGGGGCGACAGTCTGGAAACACCATATATTTT | CSVSPGQGRQSGNTIYF | TRBJ1-3 | many | TRBD1 | TRBV29-1
TGTGCCAGCAGGAGGGCTAGCGGGGGCACAGATACGCAGTATTTT | CASRRASGGTDTQYF | TRBJ2-3 | many | TRBD2 | TRBV6-1
TGCGCCAGCAGCTGGCAGGGGGCCGAGAACACTGAAGCTTTCTTT | CASSWQGAENTEAFF | TRBJ1-1 | - | TRBD1 | TRBV5-1
TGTGCCAGCAGCAACAGAGGGTATGGCTACACCTTC | CASSNRGYGYTF | TRBJ1-2 | many | - | TRBV6-5
TGTGCCAGTAGTTCCGGAGGAGGGGGCAATGAGCAGTTCTTC | CASSSGGGGNEQFF | TRBJ2-1 | many | - | TRBV19
TGCGCCAGCAGCAATACCCTAGCGGGAGGGATTGGTACGCAGTATTTT | CASSNTLAGGIGTQYF | TRBJ2-3 | - | TRBD2 | TRBV5-1
TGTGCCAGCAGATGGGGCACATCACCTAGGGAAAAACTGTTTTTT | CASRWGTSPREKLFF | TRBJ1-4 | many | - | TRBV27
TGTGCCAGCAGCCTCTGGGGGCAGCCCCAAGAGACCCAGTACTTC | CASSLWGQPQETQYF | TRBJ2-5 | - | - | TRBV7-9
TGTGCCATCAGTGGAAACGTTAACAATGAGCAGTTCTTC | CAISGNVNNEQFF | TRBJ2-1 | many | - | TRBV10-3
TGTGCCAGCAGCTCGACGGGTAGCTCCTACGAGCAGTACTTC | CASSSTGSSYEQYF | TRBJ2-7 | many | - | TRBV7-2
TGTGTTAGCGGGGGCCCTGGGAGGGAGACCCAGTACTTC | CVSGGPGRETQYF | TRBJ2-5 | many | TRBD2 | TRBV28
TGTGCCAGCCGGGACAGATACAATGAGCAGTTCTTC | CASRDRYNEQFF | TRBJ2-1 | - | TRBD1 | TRBV6-2/TRBV6-3
TGTGCCAGCAGTTTAAACGGTTCACCCCTCCACTTT | CASSLNGSPLHF | TRBJ1-6 | many | - | TRBV27